The 19 T cell receptor beta chains below come from one sample, sequenced in a study of metastatic and nonmetastatic thyroid tumors. Treatment of any kind had been given to no patient before thyroid surgery. TCRdb reprocessed the PCR reads using MiXCR. Seen here are tens of thousands of clones, 23% observed once, and the top ten hold about 64%. Specimen: blood. The receptors come from a male donor with papillary thyroid cancer or a benign thyroid nodule (not recorded which). Some clones in this sample may be carry-over from other donors' samples.

This clone was counted ten times or more. Within the sample, other DNA sequences also encode this same CDR3. The chain joins TRBV24-1 to TRBJ1-4; 10 nucleotides line up with TRBD1. The CDR3 runs to 15 residues. Trimming cost V 3 bases and J 8 bases; bases outside gene matches: 5. From germline, CDR1 is KGHDR and CDR2 SFDVKD. The CDR3 coding sequence is TGTGCCACCAGTGATCCGGACAGGGGGGCCGAAAAACTGTTTTTT. This sequence encodes CATSDPDRGAEKLFF.

The gene calls are TRBV3-1 and TRBJ1-3; D possibly corresponds to TRBD1 (5 bases). The CDR3 consists of 15 residues. Germline loops: CDR1 LGHDT, CDR2 YNNKEL (reference sequence). V was clipped by 1 base and J by 4 bases, with 11 bases between them. CDR3 bases: TGTGCCAGCAGCCAAGCAGGGACTTACGGAAACACCATATATTTT. Amino acid sequence: CASSQAGTYGNTIYF.

In this sample, this clone turned up a few times. A much larger clone differs by one base, so this may be a read error. The chain employs TRBV2 and TRBJ1-4, with TRBD1 matching over 9 bases. This CDR3 has 15 residues. With 7 bases clipped from V and 7 bases from J, the junction kept 10 bases outside the gene matches. CDR1 and CDR2 (germline): SNHLY, FYNNEI. The CDR3 protein is CASITPGQGGEKLFF. CDR3 bases: TGTGCCAGCATCACCCCGGGACAGGGAGGTGAAAAACTGTTTTTT.

This clone was recorded a few times. The V and J genes are TRBV5-1 and TRBJ1-6; D unresolved. Trimming pared 0 bases from V and 5 bases from J, leaving 9 bases between. The V gene's germline CDR1 is SGHRS and CDR2 YFSETQ. This CDR3 spans 15 amino acids. The CDR3 DNA reads TGCGCCAGCAGCTTGGAAGGGAACCATAATTCACCCCTCCACTTT. It encodes CASSLEGNHNSPLHF.

This clone was counted ten times or more. The gene calls are TRBV6-5 and TRBJ2-7, with D perhaps matching TRBD2 (6 bases). The CDR3 loop spans 13 amino acids. V gave up 2 bases and J gave up 3 bases, with 8 bases separating them. Germline V gives CDR1 MNHEY, CDR2 SVGAGI. The CDR3 nucleotides are TGTGCCAGCAGTTACGTGGGGGGCTACGAGCAGTACTTC. This translates into CASSYVGGYEQYF.

The chain carries TRBV6-2 or TRBV6-3 and TRBJ2-7, with TRBD1 identical over 7 bases. The CDR3 spans 13 residues. In germline, CDR1 is MNHEY, CDR2 SVGEGT. V gave up 2 bases and J gave up 12 bases; unmatched junction bases: 10. CDR3 nucleotides: TGTGCCAGCAGTTACGCGGCCGGGACAGCACCGTACTTC. Residues: CASSYAAGTAPYF.

There are a few counts of this clone. The rearrangement uses TRBV24-1 and TRBJ2-1; 7 bases fit TRBD2. Germline values: CDR1 KGHDR, CDR2 SFDVKD. The CDR3 spans 16 residues. Trimming at V came to 4 bases and at J to 0 bases, leaving 5 bases not matched to a gene. In nucleotides, the CDR3 is TGTGCCACCAGTGACAGGACTAGTCGCTCCTACAATGAGCAGTTCTTC. Its translation: CATSDRTSRSYNEQFF.

The chain joins TRBV24-1 to TRBJ2-5; 7 bases agree with TRBD2. Per germline, CDR1 KGHDR and CDR2 SFDVKD. The CDR3 contains 14 residues. The J segment lost 6 bases and the V segment lost 3 bases, leaving 6 bases of the junction unmatched. DNA of the CDR3: TGTGCCACCAGTGATCCGACTAGCATGCAGACCCAGTACTTC. This encodes CATSDPTSMQTQYF.

In this sample, this clone turned up many times. The J gene is TRBJ1-5, the V gene TRBV12-3 or TRBV12-4; D remains ambiguous. CDR3 size: 13 residues. V dropped 2 bases and J dropped 4 bases, with 6 bases sitting between them. CDR3 coding DNA: TGTGCCAGCAGTTTAATCCGGAATCAGCCCCAGCATTTT. Encoded protein: CASSLIRNQPQHF.

On this clone itself: A much more abundant neighbour one base away suggests this may be a read error. V is TRBV10-3 and J is TRBJ2-5, with D possibly being TRBD2 (5 bases). The CDR3 has 12 residues. Germline V gene lookup returns CDR1 ENHRY and CDR2 SYGVKD. V was shortened by 6 bases and J by 10 bases, with 15 bases between the two germline ends. The CDR3 region is CAISDNSDFQYF. CDR3 DNA sequence: TGTGCCATCAGCGACAACTCGGACTTCCAGTACTTC.

This clone was seen at least ten times. The gene calls are TRBV30 and TRBJ1-5; 9 nucleotides match TRBD1. The trim removed 1 base at V and 0 bases at J, leaving 10 bases unmatched. The CDR3 loop spans 18 amino acids. CDR1 GTSNPN and CDR2 SVGIG come from the germline V gene (reference sequence). CDR3 in amino acids: CAWSAGTGPPYSNQPQHF. The CDR3 nucleotides are TGTGCCTGGAGTGCGGGGACAGGGCCTCCCTATAGCAATCAGCCCCAGCATTTT.

The rearrangement joins TRBV11-1 to TRBJ2-3; 10 bases fit TRBD2. The V and J ends lost 2 bases and 3 bases, in that order; junction bases with no gene match: 5. This CDR3 contains 16 residues. The V gene's germline CDR1 is SGHAT and CDR2 FQDESV (reference sequence). CDR3 nucleotides: TGTGCCAGCAGCTTACTAGCGGGAGAGGGTACAGATACGCAGTATTTT. Protein: CASSLLAGEGTDTQYF. The full variable domain, in which reference TRBV11-1 and TRBJ2-3 provide the parts outside the CDR3, is EAEVAQSPRYKITEKSQAVAFWCDPISGHATLYWYRQILGQGPELLVQFQDESVVDDSQLPKDRFSAERLKGVDSTLKIQPAELGDSAMYLCASSLLAGEGTDTQYFGPGTRLTVL.

Ten or more counts support this clone. This rearrangement joins TRBV7-6 to TRBJ2-2; D is perhaps TRBD1 or TRBD2 (5 bases each). Germline CDR1 reads SGHVS; CDR2 reads FNYEAQ. V was clipped by 2 bases and J by 3 bases, with 19 bases between them. The CDR3 has 18 amino acids. The CDR3 protein is CASSLWGSGTLDTGELFF. CDR3 coding DNA: TGTGCCAGCAGCTTATGGGGGTCCGGGACCCTAGACACCGGGGAGCTGTTTTTT.

This clone was seen only a few times. The V gene is TRBV10-3, the J gene TRBJ2-6; D unclear. V lost 6 bases and J lost 1, with 13 bases in between. The length of the CDR3 is 16 residues. Germline values: CDR1 ENHRY, CDR2 SYGVKD. The CDR3 coding sequence is TGTGCCATCAGCGCCATCGTAGTGTCTGGGGCCAACGTCCTGACTTTC. It yields the protein CAISAIVVSGANVLTF.

There are a few counts of this clone. The J gene is TRBJ1-2, the V gene TRBV5-6; D gene unclear. The CDR3 is 13 amino acids. Germline-derived CDR1 and CDR2 are SGHDT and YYEEEE. The V and J ends lost 0 bases and 8 bases respectively, with 11 bases between them. Written as DNA, the CDR3 is TGTGCCAGCAGCTTGGTGGCGGACTTGGGCTACACCTTC. It is translated as CASSLVADLGYTF.

This clone was seen ten or more times. The chain has TRBV20-1 and TRBJ2-7, with D possibly being TRBD1 or TRBD2 (6 bases each). The V gene's germline CDR1 is DFQATT and CDR2 SNEGSKA (reference sequence). CDR3 length: 12 residues. V was cut by 2 bases and J by 7 bases, with 12 bases left in between. The CDR3, as DNA: TGCAGTGCTAGATACAGGGACTGGGAGCAGTACTTC. It is translated as CSARYRDWEQYF.

This clone was seen many times. This chain uses TRBV18 with TRBJ2-5; D is unclear. V lost 3 bases and J lost 1, with 3 bases in between. The CDR3 consists of 12 residues. Germline CDR1 and CDR2: KGHSH and LQKENI. The CDR3 DNA is TGTGCCAGCTCACCTTCCCAAGAGACCCAGTACTTC. Protein sequence: CASSPSQETQYF.

In its sample, this clone was seen a few times. The J gene is TRBJ1-5, the V gene TRBV28; the D is unclear. This CDR3 is 14 amino acids long. Trimming pared 4 bases from V and 4 bases from J, leaving 11 bases between. The germline V gene encodes CDR1 MDHEN and CDR2 SYDVKM. CDR3 DNA sequence: TGTGCCAGCAGTTCCCTGAGACGGAATCAGCCCCAGCATTTT. It translates to CASSSLRRNQPQHF.

This clone was detected many times. The genes are TRBV11-1 and TRBJ1-3; the match to TRBD1 covers 12 bases. Trimming removed 5 bases from V and 4 bases from J; junction bases left unmatched: 9. Germline V gene data show CDR1 as SGHAT and CDR2 as FQDESV (reference sequence). The CDR3 extends over 17 amino acids. DNA of the CDR3: TGTGCCAGCAGCCCCGGGACAGGGGGCTTGGTCGGAAACACCATATATTTT. Its translation: CASSPGTGGLVGNTIYF. Full variable domain (remainder filled in from reference TRBV11-1 and TRBJ1-3): EAEVAQSPRYKITEKSQAVAFWCDPISGHATLYWYRQILGQGPELLVQFQDESVVDDSQLPKDRFSAERLKGVDSTLKIQPAELGDSAMYLCASSPGTGGLVGNTIYFGEGSWLTVV.